This T cell receptor beta chain was sequenced during a study of shared clonotypes between healthy human individuals. The assay was immunoSEQ multiplex PCR, and TCRdb's table has in-frame clones only and misses some. This sample has over a million clones; nearly 99% occur once, and the top ten carry about 0.45%. The CDR3 runs to 14 residues. The V end was cut by 5 bases, the J end by 3 bases, with 11 bases between. Germline CDR1 reads MNHNS; CDR2 reads SASEGT. The sequence came from a man in his thirties or forties in good health. The chain is built from TRBV6-1 and TRBJ1-5; no definite D call. The specimen sequenced was naive CD4+ T cells sorted from blood. Subset here: CD45RA+ positively selected. CDR3 DNA sequence: TGTGCCAGCAGTACACTCCGGGACAATCAGCCCCAGCATTTT. It is translated as CASSTLRDNQPQHF.